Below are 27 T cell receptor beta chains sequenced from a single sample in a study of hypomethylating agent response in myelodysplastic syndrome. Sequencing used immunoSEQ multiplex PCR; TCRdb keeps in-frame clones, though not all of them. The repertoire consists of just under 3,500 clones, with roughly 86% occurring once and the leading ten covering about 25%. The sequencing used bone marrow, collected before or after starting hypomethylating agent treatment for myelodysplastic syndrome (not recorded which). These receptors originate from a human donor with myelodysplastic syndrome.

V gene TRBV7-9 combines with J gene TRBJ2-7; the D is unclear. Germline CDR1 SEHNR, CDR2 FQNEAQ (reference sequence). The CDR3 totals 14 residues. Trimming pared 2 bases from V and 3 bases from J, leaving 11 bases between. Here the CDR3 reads CASSLRAGFYEQYF. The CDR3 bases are TGTGCCAGCAGCTTAAGAGCCGGATTCTACGAGCAGTACTTC.

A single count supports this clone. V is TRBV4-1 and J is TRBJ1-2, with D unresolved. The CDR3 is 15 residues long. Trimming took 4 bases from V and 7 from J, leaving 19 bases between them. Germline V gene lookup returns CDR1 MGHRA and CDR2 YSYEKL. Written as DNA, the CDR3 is TGCGCCAGCAGCCCAGAGGAGAGGCCTATTTCTGGCTACACCTTC. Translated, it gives CASSPEERPISGYTF.

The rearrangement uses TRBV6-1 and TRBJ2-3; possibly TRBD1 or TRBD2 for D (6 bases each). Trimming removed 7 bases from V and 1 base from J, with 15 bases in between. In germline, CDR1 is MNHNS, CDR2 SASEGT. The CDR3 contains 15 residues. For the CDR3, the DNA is TGTGCCAGCAATTTAATAAGGGGGGGCACAGATACGCAGTATTTT. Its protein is CASNLIRGGTDTQYF.

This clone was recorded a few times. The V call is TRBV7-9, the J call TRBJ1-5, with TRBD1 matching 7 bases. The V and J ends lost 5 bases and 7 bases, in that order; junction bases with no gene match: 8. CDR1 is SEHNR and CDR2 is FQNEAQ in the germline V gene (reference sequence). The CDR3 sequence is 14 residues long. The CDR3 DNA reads TGTGCCAGCAGCCTGAACCAGGGGGACCAGCCCCAGCATTTT. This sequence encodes CASSLNQGDQPQHF.

CDR3 in DNA: TGTGCCAGCAGTTTCGTAGCGGGAGGCCCAGATACGCAGTATTTT. Translated: CASSFVAGGPDTQYF. The chain recombines TRBV27 with TRBJ2-3; 10 bases agree with TRBD2. V was clipped by 3 bases and J by 4 bases; unmatched bases: 4. The CDR3 is 15 residues long. The V gene's germline CDR1 is MNHEY and CDR2 SMNVEV (reference sequence).

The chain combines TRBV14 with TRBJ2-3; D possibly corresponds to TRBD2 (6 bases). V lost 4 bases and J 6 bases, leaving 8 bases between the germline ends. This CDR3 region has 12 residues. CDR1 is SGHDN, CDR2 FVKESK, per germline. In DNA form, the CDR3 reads TGTGCCAGCAGCCCCCGGGGGGATACGCAGTATTTT. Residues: CASSPRGDTQYF.

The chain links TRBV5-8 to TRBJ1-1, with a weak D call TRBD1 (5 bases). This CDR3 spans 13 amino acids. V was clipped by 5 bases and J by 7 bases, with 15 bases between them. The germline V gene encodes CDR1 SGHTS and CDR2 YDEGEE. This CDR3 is CASRDVAGREAFF. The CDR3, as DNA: TGTGCCAGCAGAGATGTCGCGGGGCGTGAAGCTTTCTTT.

The CDR3 protein is CASSETATNEKLFF. For the CDR3, the DNA is TGTGCCAGCAGCGAGACGGCAACTAATGAAAAACTGTTTTTT. The chain couples TRBV7-2 to TRBJ1-4, with D unclear. The CDR3 length is 14 residues. V lost 5 bases and J lost 0, with 7 bases in between. The germline V gene has CDR1 SGHTA and CDR2 FQGNSA.

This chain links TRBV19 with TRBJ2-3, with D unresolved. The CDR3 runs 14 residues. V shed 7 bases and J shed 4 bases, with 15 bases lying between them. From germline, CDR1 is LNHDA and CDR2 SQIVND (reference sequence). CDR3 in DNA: TGTGCCAGTAACTTCGGAGTTCAGGCAGATACGCAGTATTTT. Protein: CASNFGVQADTQYF.

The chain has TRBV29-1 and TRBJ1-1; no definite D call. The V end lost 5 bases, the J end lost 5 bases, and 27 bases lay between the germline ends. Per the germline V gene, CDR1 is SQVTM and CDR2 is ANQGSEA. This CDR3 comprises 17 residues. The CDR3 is CSVTSFGLSRGRTEAFF. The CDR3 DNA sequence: TGCAGCGTTACCTCCTTTGGGTTAAGTCGTGGTCGGACTGAAGCTTTCTTT.

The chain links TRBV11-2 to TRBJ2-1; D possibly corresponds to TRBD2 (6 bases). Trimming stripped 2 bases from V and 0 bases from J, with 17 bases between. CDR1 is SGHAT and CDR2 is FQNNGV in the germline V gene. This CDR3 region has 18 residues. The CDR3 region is CASSLRGLKGGSYNEQFF. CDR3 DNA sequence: TGTGCCAGCAGCTTAAGGGGACTGAAAGGAGGCTCCTACAATGAGCAGTTCTTC.

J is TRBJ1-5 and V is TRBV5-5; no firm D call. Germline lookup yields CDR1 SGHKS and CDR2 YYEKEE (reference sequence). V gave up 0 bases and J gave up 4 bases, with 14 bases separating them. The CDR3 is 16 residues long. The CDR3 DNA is TGTGCCAGCAGCTTGGGTTGGAACCTTCGGAATCAGCCCCAGCATTTT. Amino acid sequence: CASSLGWNLRNQPQHF.

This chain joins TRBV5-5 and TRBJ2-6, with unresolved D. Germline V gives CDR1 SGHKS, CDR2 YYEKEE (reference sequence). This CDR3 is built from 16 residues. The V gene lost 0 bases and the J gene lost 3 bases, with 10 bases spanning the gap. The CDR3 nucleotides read TGTGCCAGCAGCTTGGCCTGGCTTAATGGGGCCAACGTCCTGACTTTC. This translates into CASSLAWLNGANVLTF.

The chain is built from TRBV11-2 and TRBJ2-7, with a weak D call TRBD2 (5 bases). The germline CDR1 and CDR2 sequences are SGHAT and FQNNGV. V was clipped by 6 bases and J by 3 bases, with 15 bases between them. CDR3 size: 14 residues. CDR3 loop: CASSGVQAVYEQYF. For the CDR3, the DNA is TGTGCCAGCAGTGGGGTTCAAGCGGTCTACGAGCAGTACTTC.

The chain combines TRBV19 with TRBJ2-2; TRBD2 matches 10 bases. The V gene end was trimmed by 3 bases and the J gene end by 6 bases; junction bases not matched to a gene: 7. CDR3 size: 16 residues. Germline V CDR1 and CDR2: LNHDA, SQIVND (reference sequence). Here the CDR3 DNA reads TGTGCCAGTAGTATGGGGAGCGGGGGGGCCCCCGGGGAGCTGTTTTTT. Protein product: CASSMGSGGAPGELFF.

The CDR3: CASSETRTGKGNEQFF. In nucleotides, the CDR3 is TGCGCCAGCAGTGAAACTAGGACGGGCAAGGGGAATGAGCAGTTCTTC. This rearrangement joins TRBV10-1 to TRBJ2-1; D assignment may be TRBD1 or TRBD2 (5 bases each). CDR1 WNHNN and CDR2 SYGVQD come from the germline V gene (reference sequence). Trimming stripped 3 bases from V and 7 bases from J, with 19 bases between. The CDR3 totals 16 residues.

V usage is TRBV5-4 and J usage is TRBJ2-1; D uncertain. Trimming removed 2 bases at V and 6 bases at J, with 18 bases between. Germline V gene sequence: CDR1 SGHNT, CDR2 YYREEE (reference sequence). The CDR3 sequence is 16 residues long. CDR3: CASSLPLSGVGNEQFF. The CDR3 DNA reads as TGTGCCAGCAGCTTACCCCTATCGGGCGTAGGCAATGAGCAGTTCTTC.

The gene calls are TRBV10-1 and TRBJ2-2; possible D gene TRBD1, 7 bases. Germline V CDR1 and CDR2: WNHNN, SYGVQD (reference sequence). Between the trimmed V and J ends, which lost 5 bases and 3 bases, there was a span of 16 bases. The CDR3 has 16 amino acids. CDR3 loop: CASSRRQGGDTGELFF. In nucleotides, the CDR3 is TGCGCCAGCAGTAGGCGACAGGGAGGCGACACCGGGGAGCTGTTTTTT.

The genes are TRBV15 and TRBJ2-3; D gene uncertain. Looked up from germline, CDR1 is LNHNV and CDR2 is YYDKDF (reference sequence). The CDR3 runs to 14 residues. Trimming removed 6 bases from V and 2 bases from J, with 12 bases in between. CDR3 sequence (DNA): TGTGCCACCAGAAAACAGACCTTCACAGATACGCAGTATTTT. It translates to CATRKQTFTDTQYF.

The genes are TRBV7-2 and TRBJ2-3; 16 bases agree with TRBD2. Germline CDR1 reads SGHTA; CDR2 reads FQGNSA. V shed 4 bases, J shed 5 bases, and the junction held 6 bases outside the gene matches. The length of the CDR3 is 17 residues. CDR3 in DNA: TGTGCCAGCAGCTCGGGACTAGCGGGGGGGCCGGTAGATACGCAGTATTTT. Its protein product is CASSSGLAGGPVDTQYF.

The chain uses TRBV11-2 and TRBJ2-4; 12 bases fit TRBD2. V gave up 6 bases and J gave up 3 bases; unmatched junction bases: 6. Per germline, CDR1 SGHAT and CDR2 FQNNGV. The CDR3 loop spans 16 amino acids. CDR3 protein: CASRSLAGGFKNIQYF. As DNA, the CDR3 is TGTGCCAGCAGGTCCCTAGCGGGGGGGTTCAAAAACATTCAGTACTTC.

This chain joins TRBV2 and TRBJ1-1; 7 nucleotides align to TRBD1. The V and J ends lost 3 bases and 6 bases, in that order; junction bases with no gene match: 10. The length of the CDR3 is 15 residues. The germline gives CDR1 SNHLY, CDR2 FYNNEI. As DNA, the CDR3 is TGTGCCAGCAGTGAGGAACCGGGGAGGGGGCCTGAAGCTTTCTTT. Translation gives CASSEEPGRGPEAFF. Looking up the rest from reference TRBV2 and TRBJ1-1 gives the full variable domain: EPEVTQTPSHQVTQMGQEVILRCVPISNHLYFYWYRQILGQKVEFLVSFYNNEISEKSEIFDDQFSVERPDGSNFTLKIRSTKLEDSAMYFCASSEEPGRGPEAFFGQGTRLTVV.

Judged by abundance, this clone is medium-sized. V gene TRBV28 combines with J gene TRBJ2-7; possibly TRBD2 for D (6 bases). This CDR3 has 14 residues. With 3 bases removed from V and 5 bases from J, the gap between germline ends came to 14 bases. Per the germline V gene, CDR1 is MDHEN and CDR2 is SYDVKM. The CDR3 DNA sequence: TGTGCCAGCAGTTTCGTTGCGGGGACGGACGAGCAGTACTTC. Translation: CASSFVAGTDEQYF.

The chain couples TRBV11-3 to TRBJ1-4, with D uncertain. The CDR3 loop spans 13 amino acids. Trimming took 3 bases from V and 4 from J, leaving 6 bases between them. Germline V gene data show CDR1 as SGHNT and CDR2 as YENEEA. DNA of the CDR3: TGTGCCAGCAGCTTTGTTGTTAATGAAAAACTGTTTTTT. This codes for CASSFVVNEKLFF.

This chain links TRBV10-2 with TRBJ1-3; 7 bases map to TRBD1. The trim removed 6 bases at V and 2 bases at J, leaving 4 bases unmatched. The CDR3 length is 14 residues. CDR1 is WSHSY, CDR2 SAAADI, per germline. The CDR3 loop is CASSLDRAGNTIYF. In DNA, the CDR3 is TGCGCCAGCAGCTTAGACAGGGCTGGAAACACCATATATTTT.

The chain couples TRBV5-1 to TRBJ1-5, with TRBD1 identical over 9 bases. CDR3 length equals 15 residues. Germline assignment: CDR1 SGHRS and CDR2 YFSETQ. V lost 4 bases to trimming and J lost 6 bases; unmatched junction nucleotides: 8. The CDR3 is CASSPTGTGPQPQHF. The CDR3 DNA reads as TGCGCCAGCAGCCCAACCGGGACAGGGCCTCAGCCCCAGCATTTT.

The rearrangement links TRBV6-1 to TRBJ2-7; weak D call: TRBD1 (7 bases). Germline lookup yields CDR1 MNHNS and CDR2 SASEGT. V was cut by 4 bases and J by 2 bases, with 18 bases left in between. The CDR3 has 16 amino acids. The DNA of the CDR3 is TGTGCCAGCAGTGCCTTTGCGGAGGGGGCCACCTACGAGCAGTACTTC. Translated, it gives CASSAFAEGATYEQYF.